Presented here are 26 T cell receptor beta chains from one specimen sequenced in a study of shared clonotypes between healthy human individuals. Assay used: immunoSEQ multiplex PCR; TCRdb lists only in-frame clones, some missing. The sample shows about 670,000 clones, more than 70% of them seen only once. The sequenced sample was memory CD4+ T cells sorted from blood. Described subset: CD45RA-negative fraction. These TCRs come from a woman aged 30 to 39 in good health.

The chain couples TRBV5-1 to TRBJ2-3; no firm D call. Trimming took 1 base from V and 4 from J, leaving 7 bases between them. From germline, CDR1 is SGHRS and CDR2 YFSETQ. The CDR3 contains 13 residues. CDR3 in DNA: TGCGCCAGCAGCTTGAGGTCCGCAGATACGCAGTATTTT. This encodes CASSLRSADTQYF.

The rearrangement joins TRBV30 to TRBJ1-1, with D unresolved. The length of the CDR3 is 12 residues. Per germline, CDR1 GTSNPN and CDR2 SVGIG (reference sequence). The V end was cut by 5 bases, the J end by 1 base, with 8 bases between. CDR3 DNA sequence: TGTGCCTGGGGCCGACAGAACACTGAAGCTTTCTTT. It translates to CAWGRQNTEAFF. Complete variable domain (other parts from reference TRBV30 and TRBJ1-1): SQTIHQWPATLVQPVGSPLSLECTVEGTSNPNLYWYRQAAGRGLQLLFYSVGIGQISSEVPQNLSASRPQDRQFILSSKKLLLSDSGFYLCAWGRQNTEAFFGQGTRLTVV.

The chain couples TRBV28 to TRBJ1-5; TRBD1 might be the D (6 bases). The CDR3 runs 13 residues. Per the germline V gene, CDR1 is MDHEN and CDR2 is SYDVKM. V lost 3 bases to trimming and J lost 8 bases, with 11 bases between them. Written as DNA, the CDR3 is TGTGCCAGCAGTTTGGGGACAATCAAGCCCCAGCATTTT. It specifies CASSLGTIKPQHF.

V is TRBV13 and J is TRBJ2-3; D is tentatively TRBD1 or TRBD2 (5 bases each). CDR3 length: 16 residues. The germline V and J ends were trimmed by 5 bases and 3 bases, with 18 bases remaining between them. Germline V gene sequence: CDR1 PRHDT, CDR2 FYEKMQ (reference sequence). The CDR3 bases are TGTGCCAGCAGCCGATCCGGGGCCGGCGAAACAGATACGCAGTATTTT. Translated: CASSRSGAGETDTQYF.

The chain links TRBV11-2 to TRBJ2-2; 11 nucleotides line up with TRBD1. V shed 1 base, J shed 0 bases, and the junction held 7 bases outside the gene matches. CDR3 length equals 19 residues. CDR1 is SGHAT and CDR2 is FQNNGV in the germline V gene. CDR3 sequence (DNA): TGTGCCAGCAGCTTAGTGGGGACAGGGGGTCCCCCGAACACCGGGGAGCTGTTTTTT. It is translated as CASSLVGTGGPPNTGELFF.

The V gene is TRBV29-1, the J gene TRBJ2-1; 7 nucleotides align to TRBD2. Per the germline V gene, CDR1 is SQVTM and CDR2 is ANQGSEA. J was trimmed by 4 bases and V by 3 bases; bases with no gene match: 12. The CDR3 covers 16 residues. CDR3 DNA sequence: TGCAGCGTTGACTCGGGAGGCACTAGCCTATACAATGAGCAGTTCTTC. As protein: CSVDSGGTSLYNEQFF.

In this sample, this clone turned up once. The chain is built from TRBV27 and TRBJ2-1; TRBD1 or TRBD2 may be the D gene (5 bases each). The CDR3 is 17 amino acids. CDR1 is MNHEY and CDR2 is SMNVEV in the germline V gene (reference sequence). V lost 9 bases to trimming and J lost 5 bases, with 26 bases between them. This CDR3 is CASLQSGPLRANNEQFF. DNA for the CDR3: TGTGCCAGTCTACAATCGGGACCCCTAAGAGCCAACAATGAGCAGTTCTTC.

The gene calls are TRBV19 and TRBJ1-1, with D perhaps matching TRBD1 (5 bases). Looked up from germline, CDR1 is LNHDA and CDR2 is SQIVND (reference sequence). The V end was cut by 0 bases, the J end by 6 bases, with 11 bases between. This CDR3 contains 14 residues. This CDR3 reads CASSIDGGLPEAFF. The CDR3 coding sequence is TGTGCCAGTAGTATAGATGGGGGGTTACCTGAAGCTTTCTTT.

The rearrangement links TRBV5-1 to TRBJ2-1; TRBD2 aligns across 9 bases. J gave up 5 bases and V 3 bases, and 12 bases lay outside the gene matches. This CDR3 contains 17 residues. The germline gives CDR1 SGHRS, CDR2 YFSETQ. CDR3 protein: CASSSTPGLADHNEQFF. Written as DNA, the CDR3 is TGCGCCAGCAGCTCGACGCCGGGACTAGCAGACCACAATGAGCAGTTCTTC.

This chain connects TRBV19 to TRBJ2-7, with no clear D. Germline lookup yields CDR1 LNHDA and CDR2 SQIVND (reference sequence). Between the trimmed V and J ends, which lost 4 bases and 6 bases, there was a span of 19 bases. The CDR3 length is 15 residues. CDR3: CASSTQLGTTREQYF. CDR3 sequence (DNA): TGTGCCAGTAGTACCCAGCTTGGAACCACTCGCGAGCAGTACTTC.

This clone was seen a handful of times. CDR3: CASGRPNEKLFF. Here the CDR3 DNA reads TGTGCCAGCGGACGGCCTAATGAAAAACTGTTTTTT. The chain is built from TRBV6-5 and TRBJ1-4, with D uncertain. Per germline, CDR1 MNHEY and CDR2 SVGAGI. The CDR3 runs 12 residues. The V end lost 8 bases, the J end lost 3 bases, and 7 bases lay between the germline ends.

V and J are TRBV29-1 and TRBJ2-7; 12 positions agree with TRBD2. V was clipped by 3 bases and J by 7 bases; unmatched bases: 7. The CDR3 is made up of 14 amino acids. CDR1 is SQVTM and CDR2 is ANQGSEA in the germline V gene. The CDR3 coding sequence is TGCAGCGTTGAGAAGGGACTAGCGGGCCGTGAGCAGTACTTC. Amino acids: CSVEKGLAGREQYF.

This clone was counted a single time. The V and J genes are TRBV27 and TRBJ2-7, with 8 bases lining up with TRBD2. Germline CDR1 MNHEY, CDR2 SMNVEV (reference sequence). CDR3 size: 15 residues. Trimming cost V 11 bases and J 4 bases; bases outside gene matches: 16. Here the CDR3 reads CAARGGSGVGYEQYF. CDR3 nucleotides: TGTGCCGCCCGGGGAGGTAGCGGGGTCGGATACGAGCAGTACTTC.

The rearrangement uses TRBV10-3 and TRBJ1-1; 7 positions match TRBD1. The CDR3 extends over 16 amino acids. V lost 4 bases, J lost 1 base, and 9 bases stayed unmatched. Per the germline V gene, CDR1 is ENHRY and CDR2 is SYGVKD. CDR3 sequence (DNA): TGTGCCATCAGTGGCTCCCAGGGGGGTGGGAACACTGAAGCTTTCTTT. Translated: CAISGSQGGGNTEAFF.

The J gene is TRBJ2-1, the V gene TRBV4-1, with 7 bases that match TRBD2. The CDR3 runs 17 residues. With 2 bases clipped from V and 4 bases from J, the junction kept 11 bases outside the gene matches. CDR1 MGHRA and CDR2 YSYEKL come from the germline V gene. CDR3 coding DNA: TGCGCCAGCAGCCAATTGGGACCTGTCGGGGGGTACAATGAGCAGTTCTTC. Protein sequence: CASSQLGPVGGYNEQFF.

This chain connects TRBV4-2 to TRBJ2-1; D is unresolved. Trimming pared 0 bases from V and 5 bases from J, leaving 8 bases between. Germline V gene data show CDR1 as LGHNA and CDR2 as YNFKEQ. The CDR3 consists of 14 residues. In DNA form, the CDR3 reads TGTGCCAGCAGCCAAGATCTGCGTAACAATGAGCAGTTCTTC. Translating gives CASSQDLRNNEQFF.

This clone was detected many times. The chain has TRBV6-1 and TRBJ2-1, with D perhaps TRBD2 (6 bases). Germline assignment: CDR1 MNHNS and CDR2 SASEGT. V was clipped by 2 bases and J by 4 bases, with 12 bases between them. The CDR3 consists of 15 residues. DNA for the CDR3: TGTGCCAGCAGTGAATCGGGGGACCCGTACAATGAGCAGTTCTTC. This gives the protein CASSESGDPYNEQFF.

Notes on this clone: The sample holds other DNA sequences that translate to the same CDR3. The genes are TRBV4-1 and TRBJ1-2, with D unclear. V lost 0 bases and J 3 bases, leaving 14 bases between the germline ends. CDR1 is MGHRA and CDR2 is YSYEKL in the germline V gene. The CDR3 runs 16 residues. The CDR3 DNA is TGCGCCAGCAGCCAAGACCGGAGCGGAGGAGACTATGGCTACACCTTC. Translation: CASSQDRSGGDYGYTF.

This clone was picked up a small number of times. V is TRBV28 and J is TRBJ1-4, with D hard to call. From germline, CDR1 is MDHEN and CDR2 SYDVKM. Trimming took off 8 bases at V and 4 bases at J, with 5 bases between the two ends. The CDR3 runs 11 residues. As DNA, the CDR3 is TGTGCCAGCTTCAATAATGAAAAACTGTTTTTT. Translated: CASFNNEKLFF.

This clone was seen once. V usage is TRBV10-2 and J usage is TRBJ2-7; D unresolved. The V gene lost 6 bases and the J gene lost 0 bases, with 12 bases spanning the gap. This CDR3 is built from 14 residues. Germline CDR1 WSHSY, CDR2 SAAADI. The CDR3 is CASSRPWSSYEQYF. Written as DNA, the CDR3 is TGCGCCAGCAGCCGTCCCTGGAGCTCCTACGAGCAGTACTTC.

This CDR3 is CSQGRVGEQYF. CDR3 nucleotide sequence: TGCAGCCAAGGGAGGGTGGGCGAGCAGTACTTC. The chain has TRBV20-1 and TRBJ2-7; TRBD2 matches at 7 bases. The CDR3 has 11 amino acids. Germline V gene lookup returns CDR1 DFQATT and CDR2 SNEGSKA (reference sequence).

V usage is TRBV28 and J usage is TRBJ2-3, with 9 positions matching TRBD2. CDR3 length equals 15 residues. V lost 5 bases, J lost 1 base, and 4 bases stayed unmatched. Germline V CDR1 and CDR2: MDHEN, SYDVKM. This CDR3 reads CASSPSGKGTDTQYF. CDR3 in DNA: TGTGCCAGCAGTCCTAGCGGGAAGGGCACAGATACGCAGTATTTT.

This chain uses TRBV10-2 with TRBJ1-5, with a possible D match to TRBD1 (5 bases). From germline, CDR1 is WSHSY and CDR2 SAAADI. The CDR3 extends over 13 amino acids. Trimming took off 6 bases at V and 4 bases at J, with 10 bases between the two ends. CDR3 DNA sequence: TGCGCCAGCAGAGAAGGGGCTAATCAGCCCCAGCATTTT. As protein: CASREGANQPQHF.

The chain employs TRBV5-1 and TRBJ2-7, with D unresolved. The length of the CDR3 is 14 residues. Per germline, CDR1 SGHRS and CDR2 YFSETQ. Trimming shortened V by 7 bases and J by 1 base, and 15 bases separated the two germline ends. CDR3: CASLDPGRSYEQYF. CDR3 nucleotides: TGCGCCAGCCTAGACCCGGGTCGTTCCTACGAGCAGTACTTC.

This chain uses TRBV6-5 with TRBJ1-4; 7 bases align to TRBD1. Germline CDR1 is MNHEY and CDR2 is SVGAGI. With 7 bases clipped from V and 8 bases from J, the junction kept 7 bases outside the gene matches. This CDR3 has 13 residues. The CDR3 loop reads CASKKNRGEKLFF. CDR3 nucleotide sequence: TGTGCCAGCAAGAAGAACAGGGGAGAAAAACTGTTTTTT.

Concerning this clone: Since a much larger clone is just one base distant, this may be a read error. Other DNA sequences in the same sample also yield this CDR3. This sequence joins TRBV27 and TRBJ1-5; D not resolved. Between the trimmed V and J ends, which lost 2 bases and 2 bases, there was a span of 4 bases. The CDR3 covers 13 residues. Germline V gene data show CDR1 as MNHEY and CDR2 as SMNVEV (reference sequence). The CDR3 DNA is TGTGCCAGCAGTTTACGGGGCAATCAGCCCCAGCATTTT. This codes for CASSLRGNQPQHF.